This TCR beta chain was recorded in a study of T cell responses to AZD1222 COVID-19 vaccine. Study-wide points: A mostly white British donor set with more females was recruited, and clonal diversity was possibly underestimated. Spike-wide coverage was observed for vaccine-associated CD4 TCRs, with dominant responses at 160-218 and 743-854. The study sampled repertoires only after the peak T cell response.

Produced via immunoSEQ multiplex PCR; TCRdb's table is partial and in-frame only. The sample includes tens of thousands of clones, about 89% of them seen just once. Pooled in the analysis were second doses at about 4 or about 12 weeks. Of note for this clone: Its antigen is unknown.

Germline lookup yields CDR1 SGDLS and CDR2 YYNGEE. There are 15 residues in the CDR3. Trimming removed 4 bases from V and 5 bases from J; junction bases left unmatched: 8. V is TRBV9 and J is TRBJ1-4; 7 nucleotides line up with TRBD1. The clonotype comes from an adult who received the AZD1222 COVID-19 vaccine. The sample was peripheral blood, taken 28 days after the second AZD1222 dose. The CDR3 sequence is CASSRGTEYNEKLFF. In DNA form, the CDR3 reads TGTGCCAGCAGCCGCGGGACAGAATACAATGAAAAACTGTTTTTT.